This T cell receptor beta chain was sequenced in a study of identical twins (dated by TCRdb to the mid-2010s). For the study in its entirety: TCR alpha and beta repertoires from monozygotic twins, unrelated adults of various ages and cord blood were deep-sequenced to test whether fetal clonotypes persist. To rule out contamination, the twin experiments were replicated at different times with different library preparation protocols. Beyond this particular receptor, the publication reports: Conclusions relied on cross-sectional statistical analysis, since the same donors could not be followed over many years. Zero-insertion analyses could be partly confounded by invariant T cells such as MAIT and iNKT, although diverse VJ usage argued against such confounding for most clonotypes. Compared with coincidental sharing between unrelated individuals, an excess of low generation-probability sequences was observed among out-of-frame TCR alpha sequences shared between twins. Fewer insertions were carried by abundant cord blood beta clonotypes, a similar but weaker trend appeared in young adult naive repertoires, and no such trend appeared in memory repertoires. In beta out-of-frame sequences, excess twin sharing was weaker, because having fewer shared sequences lowered the signal-to-noise ratio. In monozygotic twins, recombination models systematically underestimated out-of-frame TCR alpha sharing, but the models matched the sharing seen between unrelated individuals.

All donors were healthy Caucasians. This clonotype was counted only a few times. Its antigen is currently not known. The record has no base qualities; no much larger clone is one base away. Inclusive of the bounding cysteine and phenylalanine, the CDR3 is 18 residues long. Only the CDR3 portion is preserved as DNA: 54 bases, with reading frame beginning at the first base. V lost 6 bases and J lost 1 base, and the count of bases not matched to a germline gene is 12. From the germline V gene, CDR1 is MNHNS and CDR2 is SASEGT. To prepare the library, 5' RACE was applied. TCRdb shows the sequencer as Illumina HiSeq 2000. A universal primer binding site was introduced by template switching, and a unique molecular identifier was present in the final cDNA, enabling accurate counting of TCR cDNA molecules. Specific primers in the conserved constant-segment region were used to synthesize first-strand cDNA for the TCR alpha and beta chains. To control for contamination, every cDNA library carried two barcodes: a SMART-Mk sample barcode plus Illumina barcodes. TruSeq adapter sequences along with Illumina sample barcodes were introduced in two successive PCR steps. TCR alpha and beta cDNA libraries were sequenced on the Illumina HiSeq platform with custom primers. Regarding the original processing steps: MiGEC was used to process raw reads and extract unique molecular identifiers, and MiXCR was used to find CDR3 positions. For each individual, recombination models were inferred using an EM algorithm with the repgenHMM and IGoR tools. Shared clonotype analysis was performed with the tcR package in R, normalizing sharing by the product of cloneset sizes. Out-of-frame nonproductive sequences were analyzed to study raw recombination free of thymic and clonal selection effects. The raw public reads went through TCRdb reprocessing: fastp at Q25, MiXCR clone calling, in-frame beta chains kept. Merged by CDR3 protein, the rows form single entries marked with the most common genes and DNA. The V and J calls here are based on TCRdb, not the publication. This sample has around 1.7 million distinct CDR3 sequences in its table, and less than 40% of those were observed once. The ten largest make up 0.25% to 0.3% of the sample.

The sequenced material came from cord blood. This receptor was identified in a newborn girl in good health. The sequence joins TRBV6-1 to TRBJ2-3, with 11 bases matching TRBD2. The CDR3 has the sequence CASRTTSGTPLRTDTQYF. The DNA sequence is given as TGTGCCAGCAGAACGACTAGCGGGACTCCTCTTCGCACAGATACGCAGTATTTT.